This T cell receptor (beta chain) derives from a study of blood T cell repertoires in COVID-19. Study as a whole: Whether acute or convalescent, the COVID-19 samples came from the United States, Italy and Spain.

This CDR3 spans 12 amino acids. V dropped 4 bases and J dropped 2 bases, with 8 bases sitting between them. From germline, CDR1 is GTSNPN and CDR2 SVGIG (reference sequence). In the original analysis: How many nucleated cells were present was estimated from reference gene primer amplification. Data came from immunoSEQ multiplex PCR; TCRdb stores just in-frame clones and leaves some out. V and J calls and clone size are as listed in that table; D and trimming were resolved from the DNA. The sample yields under 300,000 clones, approximately 90% seen once. The sequencing sample was made of peripheral blood. This clonotype originated in a middle-aged woman who had recovered from COVID-19. The chain combines TRBV30 with TRBJ1-2; D gene uncertain. In DNA form, the CDR3 reads TGTGCCTGGATGGGCGGGAACTATGGCTACACCTTC. It specifies CAWMGGNYGYTF. Together with reference TRBV30 and TRBJ1-2, the CDR3 gives the full variable domain: SQTIHQWPATLVQPVGSPLSLECTVEGTSNPNLYWYRQAAGRGLQLLFYSVGIGQISSEVPQNLSASRPQDRQFILSSKKLLLSDSGFYLCAWMGGNYGYTFGSGTRLTVV.